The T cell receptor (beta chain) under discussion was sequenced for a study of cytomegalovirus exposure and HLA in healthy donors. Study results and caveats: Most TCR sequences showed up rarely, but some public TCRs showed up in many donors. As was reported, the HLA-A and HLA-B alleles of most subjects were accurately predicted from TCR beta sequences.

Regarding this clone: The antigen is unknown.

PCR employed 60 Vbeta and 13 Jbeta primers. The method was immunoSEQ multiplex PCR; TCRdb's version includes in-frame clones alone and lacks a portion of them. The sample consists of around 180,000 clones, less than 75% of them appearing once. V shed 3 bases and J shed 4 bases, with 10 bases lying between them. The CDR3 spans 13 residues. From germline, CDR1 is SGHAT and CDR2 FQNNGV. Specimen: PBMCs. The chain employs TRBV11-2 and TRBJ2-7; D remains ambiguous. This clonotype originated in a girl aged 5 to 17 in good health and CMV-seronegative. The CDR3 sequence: CASSLVQTYEQYF. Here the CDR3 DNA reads TGTGCCAGCAGCTTGGTGCAGACTTACGAGCAGTACTTC.